This T cell receptor (beta chain) was identified in a study of shared clonotypes between healthy human individuals. Clones were read by immunoSEQ multiplex PCR, and TCRdb kept only the in-frame ones, dropping some. The sample yields 2 million to 2.5 million clones, under 97% seen once. V lost 1 base, J lost 3 bases, and 9 bases stayed unmatched. The CDR3 loop spans 19 amino acids. Germline V lookup: CDR1 MGHRA, CDR2 YSYEKL. This rearrangement joins TRBV4-1 to TRBJ2-3, with 14 bases aligning to TRBD2. This clonotype was sampled from a young man in good health. Sequenced: naive CD4+ T cells sorted from blood. Noted subset: CD45RA+ positively selected. The CDR3 loop reads CASSQGPGLAGAVTDTQYF. In DNA form, the CDR3 reads TGCGCCAGCAGCCAAGGCCCGGGACTAGCGGGAGCCGTGACAGATACGCAGTATTTT.